The 22 T cell receptor beta chains given below trace back to one sample, sequenced in a study of early T cells in non-severe SARS-CoV-2 infection. TCRdb independently ran MiXCR on the 5' RACE reads; one entry per CDR3 protein. The sample includes some 77,000 distinct CDR3 sequences, about a sixth of them seen just once. Sequencing was done on a sample of whole blood. These receptors all come from an adult who was a healthcare worker with PCR-confirmed SARS-CoV-2 infection or an uninfected control (not recorded which).

This chain connects TRBV15 to TRBJ1-2, with D unresolved. The CDR3 length is 15 residues. Germline lookup yields CDR1 LNHNV and CDR2 YYDKDF (reference sequence). V was trimmed by 8 bases and J by 8 bases, leaving 24 bases between them. The CDR3 here is CATYGTAGPHRGYTF. The CDR3 DNA sequence: TGTGCCACCTACGGTACGGCAGGCCCCCACCGCGGCTACACCTTC.

This clonotype showed up just a few times. The V call is TRBV30, the J call TRBJ2-7, with D perhaps matching TRBD1 (6 bases). Germline CDR1 and CDR2: GTSNPN and SVGIG (reference sequence). Trimming cost V 0 bases and J 0 bases, with 12 bases left between them. This CDR3 is 15 amino acids long. CDR3 amino acids: CAWSVLQGYSYEQYF. For the CDR3, the DNA is TGTGCCTGGAGTGTGCTGCAGGGGTACTCCTACGAGCAGTACTTC.

The V and J genes are TRBV18 and TRBJ1-6; maybe TRBD1 (6 bases). The CDR3 contains 17 residues. Trimming cost V 2 bases and J 7 bases, with 18 bases left between them. CDR1 KGHSH and CDR2 LQKENI come from the germline V gene. The CDR3, as DNA: TGTGCCAGCTCACCAACCGGAAGGGGGGCGGGAAATTCACCCCTCCACTTT. Amino acid sequence: CASSPTGRGAGNSPLHF. The variable domain in full, completed from reference TRBV18 and TRBJ1-6, reads NAGVMQNPRHLVRRRGQEARLRCSPMKGHSHVYWYRQLPEEGLKFMVYLQKENIIDESGMPKERFSAEFPKEGPSILRIQQVVRGDSAAYFCASSPTGRGAGNSPLHFGNGTRLTVT.

This clonotype has ten or more counts. V gene TRBV18 combines with J gene TRBJ1-1; D unclear. Germline V gene sequence: CDR1 KGHSH, CDR2 LQKENI. V shed 2 bases and J shed 6 bases, with 13 bases lying between them. The CDR3 extends over 14 amino acids. CDR3 in amino acids: CASSPLGLRSEAFF. CDR3 nucleotides: TGTGCCAGCTCACCATTAGGCCTTCGGTCTGAAGCTTTCTTT.

The chain carries TRBV12-3 or TRBV12-4 and TRBJ2-3; tentative D call: TRBD2 (6 bases). Trimming removed 6 bases at V and 1 base at J, with 14 bases between. The CDR3 runs to 15 residues. The CDR3 sequence: CASRTGREGTDTQYF. The DNA for the CDR3 is TGTGCCAGCAGGACGGGAAGGGAGGGCACAGATACGCAGTATTTT.

In this sample, this clonotype turned up a few times. This chain links TRBV9 with TRBJ2-3; 15 nucleotides agree with TRBD2. The germline gives CDR1 SGDLS, CDR2 YYNGEE. V lost 3 bases to trimming and J lost 5 bases; unmatched junction nucleotides: 10. The CDR3 is made up of 18 amino acids. CDR3 coding DNA: TGTGCCAGCAGCGGTAGGAGGGAGGGACTAGCGGGAGGAGATACGCAGTATTTT. This translates into CASSGRREGLAGGDTQYF. The full variable domain, its missing parts supplied by reference TRBV9 and TRBJ2-3, is DSGVTQTPKHLITATGQRVTLRCSPRSGDLSVYWYQQSLDQGLQFLIQYYNGEERAKGNILERFSAQQFPDLHSELNLSSLELGDSALYFCASSGRREGLAGGDTQYFGPGTRLTVL.

There are a few counts of this clonotype. The J gene is TRBJ1-3, the V gene TRBV14, with D possibly being TRBD1 (5 bases). Deletions cut 0 bases from V and 4 bases from J, with 13 bases between. CDR3 size: 16 residues. In germline, CDR1 is SGHDN, CDR2 FVKESK. CDR3 region: CASSQDLVGAGNTIYF. CDR3 DNA: TGTGCCAGCAGCCAAGATCTGGTAGGGGCAGGAAACACCATATATTTT.

This clonotype was seen at least ten times. CDR3 DNA sequence: TGTGCCAGCAGCTTCGACAGGGTCCCCTACAATGAGCAGTTCTTC. Translated, it gives CASSFDRVPYNEQFF. The V and J genes are TRBV11-3 and TRBJ2-1; 7 bases line up with TRBD1. The ends lost 3 bases at V and 2 bases at J; junction bases unmatched: 4. CDR1 is SGHNT, CDR2 YENEEA, per germline. The CDR3 loop spans 15 amino acids.

This clonotype came up a few times. The J gene is TRBJ2-1, the V gene TRBV5-5; D is ambiguous. Trimming cost V 2 bases and J 0 bases, with 6 bases left between them. CDR3 length: 14 residues. Germline V lookup: CDR1 SGHKS, CDR2 YYEKEE (reference sequence). CDR3 residues: CASSLQSSYNEQFF. Written as DNA, the CDR3 is TGTGCCAGCAGCTTACAGAGCTCCTACAATGAGCAGTTCTTC.

This clonotype came up a few times. The chain couples TRBV12-3 or TRBV12-4 to TRBJ2-1, with 9 positions matching TRBD1. V shed 6 bases and J 10 bases; nucleotides not matched to a gene: 13. The CDR3 runs to 15 residues. In nucleotides, the CDR3 is TGTGCCAGCAGCCGAATTGGACAGGGGAGGTGGGAGCAGTTCTTC. Translation gives CASSRIGQGRWEQFF.

This clonotype was found many times. The chain couples TRBV7-6 to TRBJ2-1, with 7 bases matching TRBD1. The germline V gene has CDR1 SGHVS and CDR2 FNYEAQ. The CDR3 spans 16 residues. With 2 bases clipped from V and 0 bases from J, the junction kept 4 bases outside the gene matches. For the CDR3, the DNA is TGTGCCAGCAGCTTAAGCACAGGGGTCTCCTACAATGAGCAGTTCTTC. Residues: CASSLSTGVSYNEQFF.

J is TRBJ1-4 and V is TRBV18; D gene unclear. This CDR3 has 14 residues. Germline V gene sequence: CDR1 KGHSH, CDR2 LQKENI. Trimming shortened V by 6 bases and J by 0 bases, and 8 bases separated the two germline ends. The CDR3 sequence: CASSPDTTNEKLFF. The CDR3 DNA sequence: TGTGCCAGCTCGCCTGACACAACTAATGAAAAACTGTTTTTT.

Only a few counts were recorded for this clonotype. V gene TRBV24-1 combines with J gene TRBJ2-1; D perhaps matches TRBD2 (6 bases). CDR1 is KGHDR and CDR2 is SFDVKD in the germline V gene. V dropped 12 bases and J dropped 0 bases, with 14 bases sitting between them. The CDR3 has 14 residues. The CDR3: CAPDGGSSYNEQFF. In nucleotides, the CDR3 is TGTGCCCCCGATGGAGGGAGCTCCTACAATGAGCAGTTCTTC.

The chain employs TRBV15 and TRBJ2-2, with TRBD1 identical over 8 bases. The CDR3 contains 16 residues. The germline CDR1 and CDR2 sequences are LNHNV and YYDKDF (reference sequence). Unmatched junction bases numbered 8, after V lost 3 bases and J lost 5 bases. CDR3 protein: CATSSGQGSKTGELFF. The CDR3 DNA sequence: TGTGCCACCAGCAGTGGACAGGGTAGTAAGACCGGGGAGCTGTTTTTT.

This clonotype was counted between two and nine times. The V and J genes are TRBV6-1 and TRBJ2-1; 7 bases are shared with TRBD1. This CDR3 has 14 residues. Germline V CDR1 and CDR2: MNHNS, SASEGT. The ends lost 6 bases at V and 7 bases at J; junction bases unmatched: 9. For the CDR3, the DNA is TGTGCCAGCAGACTATTAGGACAGGTGAATGAGCAGTTCTTC. This sequence encodes CASRLLGQVNEQFF.

J is TRBJ1-1 and V is TRBV30, with a tentative D call TRBD1 (5 bases). This CDR3 is built from 15 residues. Trimming shortened V by 3 bases and J by 5 bases, and 19 bases separated the two germline ends. In germline, CDR1 is GTSNPN, CDR2 SVGIG (reference sequence). The CDR3 coding sequence is TGTGCCTGGAGGGGGGACCTGCTTGCGAAAACTGAAGCTTTCTTT. It is translated as CAWRGDLLAKTEAFF.

This clonotype was found a few times. The V gene is TRBV5-1, the J gene TRBJ2-7, with D maybe TRBD1 (6 bases). V gave up 0 bases and J gave up 2 bases, with 6 bases separating them. In germline, CDR1 is SGHRS, CDR2 YFSETQ. The CDR3 loop spans 13 amino acids. CDR3 residues: CASSLEGAYEQYF. The CDR3 nucleotides read TGCGCCAGCAGCTTGGAGGGGGCCTACGAGCAGTACTTC.

The chain links TRBV24-1 to TRBJ2-1; D perhaps matches TRBD2 (5 bases). The CDR3 spans 15 residues. The V end lost 2 bases, the J end lost 9 bases, and 16 bases lay between the germline ends. Germline CDR1 and CDR2: KGHDR and SFDVKD. In nucleotides, the CDR3 is TGTGCCACCAGTGATTCGATTAGAGTCAGCGGTGAGCAGTTCTTC. Translation: CATSDSIRVSGEQFF.

This clonotype was counted at least ten times. The V and J genes are TRBV20-1 and TRBJ1-2; TRBD1 matches 8 bases. The V gene's germline CDR1 is DFQATT and CDR2 SNEGSKA (reference sequence). This CDR3 has 15 amino acids. The junction had 10 bases not matched to a gene; V was cut back by 1 base and J by 6 bases. CDR3: CSARALDREGHGYTF. CDR3 nucleotide sequence: TGCAGTGCTAGAGCCCTGGACAGGGAGGGACATGGCTACACCTTC.

This clonotype showed up just a few times. The rearrangement joins TRBV6-5 to TRBJ2-1, with D unresolved. Germline CDR1 MNHEY, CDR2 SVGAGI. V was trimmed by 5 bases and J by 7 bases, leaving 6 bases between them. The CDR3 spans 11 residues. The CDR3 sequence is CASSNGNEQFF. The CDR3, as DNA: TGTGCCAGCAGTAATGGGAATGAGCAGTTCTTC.

The chain links TRBV19 to TRBJ2-5; D perhaps matches TRBD1 (6 bases). This CDR3 comprises 15 residues. CDR1 LNHDA and CDR2 SQIVND come from the germline V gene (reference sequence). V was pared by 5 bases and J by 1 base, with 14 bases between. CDR3 sequence: CASSFQGLAQETQYF. The CDR3 DNA reads as TGTGCCAGTAGTTTTCAGGGGCTAGCCCAAGAGACCCAGTACTTC.

This clonotype occurred a few times. This chain connects TRBV5-1 to TRBJ1-1; a possible D gene is TRBD1 (6 bases). Germline V lookup: CDR1 SGHRS, CDR2 YFSETQ. V was cut by 4 bases and J by 5 bases, with 15 bases left in between. CDR3 length equals 14 residues. The CDR3: CASSLAGAGTEAFF. The CDR3 coding sequence is TGCGCCAGCAGCCTGGCGGGGGCTGGGACTGAAGCTTTCTTT. The full variable domain, rest sourced from reference TRBV5-1 and TRBJ1-1, is KAGVTQTPRYLIKTRGQQVTLSCSPISGHRSVSWYQQTPGQGLQFLFEYFSETQRNKGNFPGRFSGRQFSNSRSEMNVSTLELGDSALYLCASSLAGAGTEAFFGQGTRLTVV.